A selection of T cell receptor beta chains follows, all from one sample in a study of regulatory T cells in long-lasting Graves disease. A single record per CDR3 protein comes from TCRdb applying MiXCR to the multiplex PCR reads. The sample consists of approximately 460,000 distinct CDR3 sequences, roughly 15% of them appearing once. In addition, the sample was reused for a study of T cells in Graves' hyperthyroidism and ophthalmopathy.

This sample comprised peripheral blood mononuclear cells (PBMCs), obtained at new diagnosis, from a patient treated with antithyroid drugs. The receptors originated from a young woman with Graves disease. Both conserved end residues are part of each CDR3. D genes are given only for firm matches. The size field is filled for only some rows; it gives once, few, many or a size class.

>TRBV20-1|.|TRBJ1-5|.
CSAGLLSYNQPQHF
TGCAGTGCTGGCCTTCTATCTTACAATCAGCCCCAGCATTTT
>TRBV30|.|TRBJ1-5|.
CAWNSGPVGNQPQHF
TGTGCCTGGAACTCCGGGCCCGTGGGCAATCAGCCCCAGCATTTT
>TRBV15|TRBD1|TRBJ1-4|few
CATSRDWGQGNEKLFF
TGTGCCACCAGCAGAGATTGGGGACAGGGGAATGAAAAACTGTTTTTT
>TRBV29-1|.|TRBJ1-2|many
CSVEGSYGYTF
TGCAGCGTTGAAGGCAGCTATGGCTACACCTTC
>TRBV30|.|TRBJ1-1|many
CAWDPGTNTEAFF
TGTGCCTGGGACCCCGGGACAAACACTGAAGCTTTCTTT
>TRBV12-3/TRBV12-4|.|TRBJ2-1|many
CASSPSWANEQFF
TGTGCCAGCAGCCCCTCTTGGGCTAATGAGCAGTTCTTC
>TRBV20-1|.|TRBJ2-3|many
CSARPASRNTQYF
TGCAGTGCTAGACCGGCGTCACGAAATACGCAGTATTTT
>TRBV12-3/TRBV12-4|TRBD1|TRBJ1-2|.
CASSRKTTGIYGYTF
TGTGCCAGCAGTAGAAAGACGACAGGGATCTATGGCTACACCTTC
>TRBV9|TRBD1|TRBJ1-2|.
CASSADPRQGGNYGYTF
TGTGCCAGCAGCGCAGACCCAAGACAGGGTGGGAACTATGGCTACACCTTC
>TRBV11-3|.|TRBJ2-1|many
CASSSLTNGTYNEQFF
TGTGCCAGCAGCTCCCTAACGAACGGGACCTACAATGAGCAGTTCTTC
>TRBV18|TRBD2|TRBJ2-7|many
CASSPGLAGSREQYF
TGTGCCAGCTCACCAGGCCTAGCGGGGTCCCGCGAGCAGTACTTC
>TRBV20-1|.|TRBJ1-3|.
CSARDPGTWGNTIYF
TGCAGTGCTAGAGACCCCGGGACATGGGGGAACACCATATATTTT
>TRBV9|TRBD2|TRBJ2-1|.
CASSVDPSLGGRGSYNEQFF
TGTGCCAGCAGCGTAGACCCCTCCCTTGGCGGGAGGGGGTCCTACAATGAGCAGTTCTTC
>TRBV28|TRBD2|TRBJ2-5|.
CASSLTTFSGRQETQYF
TGTGCCAGCAGTCTAACCACCTTTAGCGGGAGACAAGAGACCCAGTACTTC
>TRBV11-2|.|TRBJ1-2|few
CASSLGFGTNYGYTF
TGTGCCAGCAGCTTAGGGTTCGGTACTAACTATGGCTACACCTTC
>TRBV30|TRBD1|TRBJ1-3|few
CAWRRQGIGNTIYF
TGTGCCTGGAGACGACAGGGTATAGGAAACACCATATATTTT
>TRBV18|.|TRBJ2-5|.
CAGSSQETQYF
TGTGCCGGCTCATCGCAAGAGACCCAGTACTTC
>TRBV3-1|.|TRBJ2-3|many
CASSPQGDTQYF
TGTGCCAGCAGCCCCCAGGGGGATACGCAGTATTTT
>TRBV18|.|TRBJ1-1|many
CASSTFGPPNAEAFF
TGTGCCAGCTCAACCTTTGGGCCGCCTAACGCTGAAGCTTTCTTT
>TRBV28|TRBD1|TRBJ1-1|few
CAVTGANTEAFF
TGTGCCGTTACAGGGGCAAACACTGAAGCTTTCTTT
>TRBV30|.|TRBJ1-3|few
CAWSVRGTLGPGNTIYF
TGTGCCTGGAGTGTACGGGGGACCCTTGGTCCCGGAAACACCATATATTTT
>TRBV20-1|.|TRBJ1-5|.
CSARFGTHSNQPQHF
TGCAGTGCTAGATTCGGGACCCATAGCAATCAGCCCCAGCATTTT
>TRBV5-1|.|TRBJ2-1|few
CASSLNDGPYNEQFF
TGCGCCAGCAGCTTGAACGACGGACCCTACAATGAGCAGTTCTTC
>TRBV2|.|TRBJ2-7|many
CATFPRGTVGDEQYF
TGTGCCACATTTCCTCGGGGGACAGTAGGCGACGAGCAGTACTTC
>TRBV5-1|.|TRBJ2-7|few
CASSTGTYYEQYF
TGCGCCAGCAGCACGGGGACTTATTACGAGCAGTACTTC
>TRBV29-1|.|TRBJ2-3|.
CSVEMEPDTQYF
TGCAGCGTTGAAATGGAGCCAGATACGCAGTATTTT
>TRBV18|TRBD2|TRBJ2-3|many
CASSLPRGRAPNTQYF
TGTGCCAGCTCACTCCCTCGCGGGAGGGCCCCCAATACGCAGTATTTT
>TRBV18|.|TRBJ1-2|many
CASSPGEHGYTF
TGTGCCAGCTCACCGGGCGAGCATGGCTACACCTTC
>TRBV7-9|.|TRBJ1-5|.
CASSGGGQPQHF
TGTGCCAGCAGCGGGGGGGGCCAGCCCCAGCATTTT
>TRBV20-1|TRBD2|TRBJ2-3|many
CSAKTTSASTDTQYF
TGCAGTGCTAAGACCACTAGCGCCTCCACAGATACGCAGTATTTT
>TRBV20-1|TRBD2|TRBJ2-1|.
CSARATSGSRDEQFF
TGCAGTGCTAGAGCTACTAGCGGGAGTAGAGATGAGCAGTTCTTC
>TRBV7-9|.|TRBJ1-3|few
CASSQGGAGNTIYF
TGTGCCAGCAGCCAAGGGGGTGCTGGAAACACCATATATTTT
>TRBV7-9|TRBD2|TRBJ2-3|few
CASSSTTSGRVLGRTDTQYF
TGTGCCAGCAGCTCCACGACTAGCGGGAGAGTCTTAGGGAGGACAGATACGCAGTATTTT
>TRBV27|TRBD2|TRBJ2-1|many
CASSLLSGGYNEQFF
TGTGCCAGCAGTTTACTTAGCGGGGGTTACAATGAGCAGTTCTTC
>TRBV20-1|.|TRBJ1-3|.
CSAILHGASYSGNTIYF
TGCAGTGCTATCCTCCACGGGGCCTCTTATTCTGGAAACACCATATATTTT
>TRBV20-1|.|TRBJ2-2|few
CSAQNPVGTGELFF
TGCAGTGCCCAAAATCCCGTCGGCACCGGGGAGCTGTTTTTT
>TRBV5-1|.|TRBJ2-1|many
CASSLSWTNEQFF
TGCGCCAGCAGCTTGAGTTGGACCAATGAGCAGTTCTTC
>TRBV20-1|TRBD2|TRBJ2-3|many
CSAPIAGRTDTQYF
TGCAGTGCCCCGATAGCGGGACGCACAGATACGCAGTATTTT
>TRBV5-1|TRBD1|TRBJ1-4|few
CASSLGPGTGIQKLFF
TGTGCCAGCAGCTTGGGGCCGGGGACAGGGATCCAAAAACTGTTTTTT
>TRBV5-1|TRBD1|TRBJ1-2|few
CASTSGGTYGYTF
TGCGCCAGCACCTCAGGGGGGACCTATGGCTACACCTTC
>TRBV19|TRBD2|TRBJ2-3|few
CASSDHSGRRGDTQYF
TGTGCCAGTAGTGACCATAGCGGGAGAAGGGGTGATACGCAGTATTTT
>TRBV9|TRBD2|TRBJ2-2|.
CATGGGRAHTGELFF
TGTGCCACCGGTGGCGGGAGGGCCCACACCGGGGAGCTGTTTTTT
>TRBV30|TRBD2|TRBJ2-1|many
CAWSLEDSGRQRGRFF
TGTGCCTGGAGTCTCGAGGATAGCGGGAGACAACGGGGTAGGTTCTTC
>TRBV6-1|.|TRBJ1-5|few
CASSVRGEHSNQPQHF
TGTGCCAGCAGTGTGAGGGGGGAACATAGCAATCAGCCCCAGCATTTT
>TRBV28|.|TRBJ2-7|many
CASSNSGTWGYEQYF
TGTGCCAGCAGCAACTCCGGGACTTGGGGGTACGAGCAGTACTTC
>TRBV18|TRBD1|TRBJ2-1|many
CASSPRQGYNEQFF
TGTGCCAGCTCTCCGAGACAGGGGTACAATGAGCAGTTCTTC
>TRBV7-6|TRBD2|TRBJ2-1|many
CATARAGTSGISHNEQFF
TGTGCCACCGCAAGAGCCGGGACTAGCGGGATTAGTCACAATGAGCAGTTCTTC
>TRBV4-1|.|TRBJ2-7|.
CASSPPLGYEQYF
TGCGCCAGCAGCCCCCCGTTGGGGTACGAGCAGTACTTC
>TRBV19|TRBD1|TRBJ2-7|.
CASRDRDRDGSEQYF
TGTGCCAGTAGGGACCGGGACAGGGATGGTTCCGAGCAGTACTTC
>TRBV6-2/TRBV6-3|.|TRBJ2-3|.
CASSYPQDLSTDTQYF
TGTGCCAGCAGTTACCCGCAGGACCTTAGCACAGATACGCAGTATTTT